This is a list of T cell receptor beta chains from one sample in a study of early T cells in non-severe SARS-CoV-2 infection. One entry per CDR3 protein results from TCRdb running MiXCR on the 5' RACE reads. The sample lists roughly 56,000 distinct CDR3 sequences, roughly 13% seen once, with about 9.7% in the top ten. The specimen sequenced was whole blood. The receptors were sampled from an adult who was a healthcare worker with PCR-confirmed SARS-CoV-2 infection or an uninfected control (not recorded which). CDR3s include the opening cysteine and the closing phenylalanine or tryptophan. A D gene is named only where the DNA matches it firmly.

V	D	J	length	CDR3
TRBV27	TRBD2	TRBJ2-7	16	CASSPISLTSGGEQYF
TRBV6-2/TRBV6-3	-	TRBJ1-2	14	CASSYSAGYYGYTF
TRBV4-2	-	TRBJ2-5	15	CASSQEGSEEETQYF
TRBV4-3	-	TRBJ1-1	14	CASSQLDSGMEAFF
TRBV7-2	TRBD2	TRBJ2-3	17	CASSLSSSGSIADTQYF
TRBV6-1	-	TRBJ2-7	12	CASSSEGYEQYF
TRBV20-1	-	TRBJ1-1	14	CSALQGPRNTEAFF
TRBV7-9	-	TRBJ1-5	13	CASSLNEAQPQHF
TRBV20-1	-	TRBJ2-7	13	CSARLAGDNEQYF
TRBV7-9	-	TRBJ2-2	13	CASSLGGHGELFF
TRBV28	-	TRBJ2-3	12	CASSQWGDTQYF
TRBV5-4	TRBD2	TRBJ2-1	15	CASRAGLAGGNEQFF
TRBV19	-	TRBJ2-3	13	CASSRGGTDTQYF
TRBV28	TRBD1	TRBJ1-5	14	CASSLEGATQPQHF
TRBV7-2	-	TRBJ2-7	13	CASSFRGGYEQYF
TRBV11-2	TRBD2	TRBJ2-7	15	CASSPLRESLYEQYF
TRBV19	-	TRBJ1-5	15	CASSPYGGSNQPQHF
TRBV9	TRBD2	TRBJ2-7	16	CASSEPDGRSTGEQYF
TRBV24-1	-	TRBJ2-6	16	CATSEVGSGGANVLTF
TRBV24-1	-	TRBJ2-3	12	CATSENTDTQYF
TRBV7-2	-	TRBJ2-2	14	CASSLDGGPGELFF
TRBV9	-	TRBJ2-7	14	CASSVGTERYEQYF